This TCR beta chain was identified in a study of a mutant IDH1 vaccine in newly diagnosed glioma. The overall study: Eight vaccine doses were administered to patients at weeks 1, 3, 5, 7, 11, 15, 19 and 23.

Time point denoted: week 23, last vaccination. It was 300 ug of mutant IDH1 20-mer peptide that made up each vaccine dose, given with topical imiquimod. The CDR3 totals 16 residues. CDR1 and CDR2 (germline): SGHAT, FQNNGV. Germline trimming cut 3 bases from V and 3 bases from J; bases unmatched to any gene: 9. Assay: immunoSEQ multiplex PCR; the TCRdb copy retains only in-frame clones and omits some. This sample has approximately 79,000 clones, with 75% to 90% found just once. Concerning this clone: Its antigen is unidentified.

The material sequenced was PBMCs, taken from a glioma patient whose treatment included an IDH1 peptide vaccine. The genes are TRBV11-2 and TRBJ2-7, with 9 positions matching TRBD1. The receptor was isolated from a woman aged 45-60 years with glioma. The CDR3, as DNA: TGTGCCAGCAGCTTGGGTCCGGGACAGGGACGCTACGAGCAGTACTTC. It is translated as CASSLGPGQGRYEQYF. Looking up the rest from reference TRBV11-2 and TRBJ2-7 gives the full variable domain: EAGVAQSPRYKIIEKRQSVAFWCNPISGHATLYWYQQILGQGPKLLIQFQNNGVVDDSQLPKDRFSAERLKGVDSTLKIQPAKLEDSAVYLCASSLGPGQGRYEQYFGPGTRLTVT.